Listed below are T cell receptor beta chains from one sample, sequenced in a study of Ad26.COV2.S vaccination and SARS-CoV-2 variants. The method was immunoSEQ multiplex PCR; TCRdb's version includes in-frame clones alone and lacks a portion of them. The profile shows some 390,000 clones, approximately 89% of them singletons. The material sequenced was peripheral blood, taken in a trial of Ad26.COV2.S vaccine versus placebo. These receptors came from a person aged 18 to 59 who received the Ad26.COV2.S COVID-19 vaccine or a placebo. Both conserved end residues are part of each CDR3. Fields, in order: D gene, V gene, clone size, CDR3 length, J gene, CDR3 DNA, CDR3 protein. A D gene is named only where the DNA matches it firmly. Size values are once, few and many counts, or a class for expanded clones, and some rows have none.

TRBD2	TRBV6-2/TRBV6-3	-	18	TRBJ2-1	TGTGCCAGCAGTTTTAGACTAGCGGGAGGCATATCGGGCAATGAGCAGTTCTTC	CASSFRLAGGISGNEQFF
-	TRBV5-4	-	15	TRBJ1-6	TGTGCCAGCAGCTTGTCGGGAGACTATAATTCACCCCTCCACTTT	CASSLSGDYNSPLHF
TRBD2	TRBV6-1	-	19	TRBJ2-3	TGTGCCAGCAGTGAGGTTTTGGCTGGGGCTAGCGGGAGGGCAGATACGCAGTATTTT	CASSEVLAGASGRADTQYF
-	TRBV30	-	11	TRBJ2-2	TGTGCCTGGGATCACACCGGGGAGCTGTTTTTT	CAWDHTGELFF
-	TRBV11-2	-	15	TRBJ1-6	TGTGCCAGCAGCTTCTCGGGGCGCAGGAATTCACCCCTCCACTTT	CASSFSGRRNSPLHF
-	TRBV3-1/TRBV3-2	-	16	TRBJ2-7	TGTGCCAGCAGCCCGGACTTAGGAGCGTCGAACTACGAGCAGTACTTC	CASSPDLGASNYEQYF
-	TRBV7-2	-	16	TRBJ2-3	TGTGCCAGCAGCTTATGGGGCGGCCGCTCGGGAGATACGCAGTATTTT	CASSLWGGRSGDTQYF
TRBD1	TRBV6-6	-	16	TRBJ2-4	TGTGCCAGCAGTTACTCGACAGGGGCCGAAGGAAACATTCAGTACTTC	CASSYSTGAEGNIQYF
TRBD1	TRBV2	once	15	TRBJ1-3	TGTGCCAGCAAATTCGGGACAGCGTCTGGAAACACCATATATTTT	CASKFGTASGNTIYF
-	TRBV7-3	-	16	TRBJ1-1	TGTGCCAGCAGCTTACTAGGAGGTGCGCAGAACACTGAAGCTTTCTTT	CASSLLGGAQNTEAFF
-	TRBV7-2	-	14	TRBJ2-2	TGTGCCAGCAGCTCCGAGACACACACCGGGGAGCTGTTTTTT	CASSSETHTGELFF
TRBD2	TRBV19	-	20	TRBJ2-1	TGTGCCAGTAGATGGGGCTATCGGCTAGCGGGAGCCGAACGACACCGGGAGCAGTTCTTC	CASRWGYRLAGAERHREQFF
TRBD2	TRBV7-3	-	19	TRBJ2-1	TGTGCCAGCAGCTTACTCTCCGCGGGAGGGCCGGTAGCCTACAATGAGCAGTTCTTC	CASSLLSAGGPVAYNEQFF
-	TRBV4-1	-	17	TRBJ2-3	TGCGCCAGCAGCCCTGGAGGGGCGGGGAGCAGCACAGATACGCAGTATTTT	CASSPGGAGSSTDTQYF
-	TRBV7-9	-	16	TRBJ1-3	TGTGCCAGCAGGGGTATACAAGACCTCTCTGGAAACACCATATATTTT	CASRGIQDLSGNTIYF
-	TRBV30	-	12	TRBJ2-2	TGTGCCTGGGGGGGCCACACCGGGGAGCTGTTTTTT	CAWGGHTGELFF
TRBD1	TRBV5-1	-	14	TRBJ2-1	TGCGCCAGCAGCACCGGGACAGATTACAATGAGCAGTTCTTC	CASSTGTDYNEQFF
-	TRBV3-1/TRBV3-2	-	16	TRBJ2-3	TGTGCCAGCAGCCAAGTACAGGCAAGCAGCACAGATACGCAGTATTTT	CASSQVQASSTDTQYF
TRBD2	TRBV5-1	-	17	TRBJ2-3	TGCGCCAGCAGCCGGGGACTAGCGGGGACGAGCACAGATACGCAGTATTTT	CASSRGLAGTSTDTQYF
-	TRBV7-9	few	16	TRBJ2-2	TGTGCCAGCAGCCACAGACCTCCCGAAGGGACCGGGGAGCTGTTTTTT	CASSHRPPEGTGELFF
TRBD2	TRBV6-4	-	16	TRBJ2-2	TGTGCCAGCAGTGTGGGACTAGCTCCGAACACCGGGGAGCTGTTTTTT	CASSVGLAPNTGELFF
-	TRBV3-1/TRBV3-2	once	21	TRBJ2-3	TGTGCCAGCAGCCCCCGACAGGGGGCGCGGGTAGCGGGAGAGGGGACAGATACGCAGTATTTT	CASSPRQGARVAGEGTDTQYF
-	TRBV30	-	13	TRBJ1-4	TGTGCCTGGAGCCCCCCCCCAGGTGAAAAACTGTTTTTT	CAWSPPPGEKLFF
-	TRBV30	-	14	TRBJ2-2	TGTGCCTGGAGCCTGGGTGGGGGCGGCGGGGAGCTGTTTTTT	CAWSLGGGGGELFF
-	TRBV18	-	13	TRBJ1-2	TGTGCCAGCTCACCAGGGCCGCTCTATGGCTACACCTTC	CASSPGPLYGYTF
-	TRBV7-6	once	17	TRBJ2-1	TGTGCCAGCAGCTTAGAAGTCAACAGGATTTTTGGTGATGAGCAGTTCTTC	CASSLEVNRIFGDEQFF
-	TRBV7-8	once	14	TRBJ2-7	TGTGCCAGCAGCGACCAACAAAGCTCCTACGAGCAGTACTTC	CASSDQQSSYEQYF
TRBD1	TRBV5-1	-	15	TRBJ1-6	TGCGCCAGCAGCTTGGACGGACAGGGTAGCTCACCCCTCCACTTT	CASSLDGQGSSPLHF
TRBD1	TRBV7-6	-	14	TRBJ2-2	TGTGCCAGCAGCTCGGGACAGGGCACCGGGGAGCTGTTTTTT	CASSSGQGTGELFF
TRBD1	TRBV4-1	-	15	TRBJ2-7	TGCGCCAGCAGCCAAGAAGGGACAGGGGACGGAGAGCAGTACTTC	CASSQEGTGDGEQYF
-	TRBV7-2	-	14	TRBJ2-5	TGTGCCAGCAGCTTCCGGGCCAACCAAGAGACCCAGTACTTC	CASSFRANQETQYF
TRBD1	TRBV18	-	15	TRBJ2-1	TGTGCCAGCTCACCTATGACAGGGGGCATGGATGAGCAGTTCTTC	CASSPMTGGMDEQFF
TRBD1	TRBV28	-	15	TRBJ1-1	TGTGCCACCACGCGAGGGGACAGGGTGGATTTTCTAGCTTTCTTT	CATTRGDRVDFLAFF
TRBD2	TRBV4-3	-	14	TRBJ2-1	TGCGCCAGCAGCCTAGGACTAGCGAGGAATGAGCAGTTCTTC	CASSLGLARNEQFF
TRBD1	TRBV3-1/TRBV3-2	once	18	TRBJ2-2	TGTGCCAGCAGCCAAGAAGGAGGGACAGGGAAGAACACCGGGGAGCTGTTTTTT	CASSQEGGTGKNTGELFF
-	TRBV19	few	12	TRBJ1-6	TGTGCCAGTGCGGACAGTAATTCACCCCTCCACTTT	CASADSNSPLHF
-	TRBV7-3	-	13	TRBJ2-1	TGTGCCAGCAGCTTGACGGAATACAATGAGCAGTTCTTC	CASSLTEYNEQFF
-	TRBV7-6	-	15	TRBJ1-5	TGTGCCAGCAGCTTGGACGCAGGGCCACCTCAGCCCCAGCATTTT	CASSLDAGPPQPQHF
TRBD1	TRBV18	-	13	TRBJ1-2	TGTGCCAGCTCGGGGGACAGGAACTATGGCTACACCTTC	CASSGDRNYGYTF
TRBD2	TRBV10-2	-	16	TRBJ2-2	TGCGCCAGCCTTGGGACTAGCGGGTACATCACCGGGGAGCTGTTTTTT	CASLGTSGYITGELFF
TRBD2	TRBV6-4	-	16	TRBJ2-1	TGTGCCAGCAGTCGACTAGCGGGGCCCTCCTACAATGAGCAGTTCTTC	CASSRLAGPSYNEQFF
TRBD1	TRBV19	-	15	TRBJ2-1	TGTGCCAGTAGTCGACAGGGGATCTCCGGTGGTGAGCAGTTCTTC	CASSRQGISGGEQFF
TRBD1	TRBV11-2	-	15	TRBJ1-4	TGTGCCAGCAGCTTAGCCAGGGGGCTCGGGGAAAAACTGTTTTTT	CASSLARGLGEKLFF
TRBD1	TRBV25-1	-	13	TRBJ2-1	TGTGCCAGCAGTGGACAGGGGTGGGGTGAGCAGTTCTTC	CASSGQGWGEQFF